Each of the 9 T cell receptor beta chains below was sequenced from the same sample in a study of T-cell memory formation after mild COVID-19. Each CDR3 protein gets one entry after TCRdb re-called the 5' RACE reads with MiXCR. The sample includes roughly 280,000 distinct CDR3 sequences, around 8% of them seen just once. The sequencing sample was made of PBMCs or a T cell subset sorted from them (not recorded which). The receptors here all came from a man aged 18 to 35 who had mild COVID-19 (a few samples of this study predate the infection). Cell type and time point are not known.

This clonotype turned up a few times. V gene TRBV4-3 combines with J gene TRBJ2-5; TRBD1 agrees at 7 bases. Trimming at V came to 3 bases and at J to 5 bases, leaving 9 bases not matched to a gene. Germline CDR1 reads LGHNA; CDR2 reads YSLEER. CDR3 length equals 15 residues. The CDR3 nucleotides are TGCGCCAGCAGCCAGGAAAGGGGGCGCGGGGAGACCCAGTACTTC. Its translation is CASSQERGRGETQYF.

A few counts support this clonotype. The genes are TRBV7-9 and TRBJ1-5; TRBD1 matches 8 bases. This CDR3 region has 13 residues. J gave up 6 bases and V 5 bases, and 3 bases lay outside the gene matches. CDR1 and CDR2 from the germline V gene are SEHNR and FQNEAQ (reference sequence). CDR3 region: CASSPGGVQPQHF. The DNA of the CDR3 is TGTGCCAGCAGCCCAGGGGGCGTTCAGCCCCAGCATTTT.

In this sample, this clonotype turned up many times. The J gene is TRBJ2-2, the V gene TRBV7-2; D not certain. Per germline, CDR1 SGHTA and CDR2 FQGNSA. The CDR3 consists of 14 residues. Trimming cost V 3 bases and J 3 bases, with 8 bases left between them. The CDR3 spells CASSFSRDTGELFF. CDR3 DNA sequence: TGTGCCAGCAGCTTTTCCCGCGACACCGGGGAGCTGTTTTTT.

The chain joins TRBV7-9 to TRBJ1-2; the match to TRBD1 covers 10 bases. Germline V lookup: CDR1 SEHNR, CDR2 FQNEAQ (reference sequence). The ends lost 5 bases at V and 5 bases at J; junction bases unmatched: 5. CDR3 size: 14 residues. CDR3 residues: CASSTRTGGYGYTF. In nucleotides, the CDR3 is TGTGCCAGCAGCACCCGGACAGGGGGGTATGGCTACACCTTC.

This clonotype occurred many times. The chain links TRBV19 to TRBJ1-6, with 10 bases that match TRBD1. The CDR3 has 16 amino acids. CDR1 is LNHDA, CDR2 SQIVND, per germline (reference sequence). J gave up 7 bases and V 4 bases, and 7 bases lay outside the gene matches. Here the CDR3 reads CASSTGTGARNSPLHF. DNA of the CDR3: TGTGCCAGTAGTACTGGGACAGGGGCTCGGAATTCACCCCTCCACTTT.

This clonotype was seen more than once but under ten times. This sequence joins TRBV5-1 and TRBJ1-6; D is unclear. The germline gives CDR1 SGHRS, CDR2 YFSETQ. This CDR3 is built from 13 residues. V was shortened by 0 bases and J by 8 bases, with 6 bases between the two germline ends. CDR3 in DNA: TGCGCCAGCAGCTTGGGGGAGGATTCACCCCTCCACTTT. This translates into CASSLGEDSPLHF.

This clonotype has more than one count but fewer than ten. V usage is TRBV6-2 or TRBV6-3 and J usage is TRBJ2-7, with TRBD1 identical over 10 bases. Trimming at V came to 6 bases and at J to 6 bases, leaving 8 bases not matched to a gene. This CDR3 spans 14 amino acids. The V gene's germline CDR1 is MNHEY and CDR2 SVGEGT. CDR3 loop: CASSPRTGGAEQYF. The DNA of the CDR3 is TGTGCCAGCAGCCCCCGGACAGGGGGTGCCGAGCAGTACTTC.

This clonotype was detected a few times. This sequence joins TRBV20-1 and TRBJ2-5; D might be TRBD1 or TRBD2, each matching 6 bases. The germline CDR1 and CDR2 sequences are DFQATT and SNEGSKA (reference sequence). V lost 3 bases, J lost 10 bases, and 15 bases lay in between. The CDR3 spans 12 residues. CDR3 in DNA: TGCAGTGCTAGGCGTGAGGGGGGAAGCCAGTACTTC. This translates into CSARREGGSQYF.

This clonotype was counted many times. V is TRBV2 and J is TRBJ1-5; TRBD1 is a possible D gene (6 bases). Germline assignment: CDR1 SNHLY and CDR2 FYNNEI. The V and J ends lost 5 bases and 5 bases respectively, with 7 bases between them. The CDR3 is 12 residues long. The CDR3 DNA reads as TGTGCCAGCAGTAAGGGGGATCAGCCCCAGCATTTT. Translating gives CASSKGDQPQHF.